These 29 T cell receptor beta chains originate from one sample sequenced in a study of tissue T cells after allogeneic stem cell transplantation. Libraries were prepared by immunoSEQ multiplex PCR; TCRdb keeps only in-frame clonotypes and omits some of them. The sample lists roughly 8,800 clones; roughly three fifths were seen once. The specimen was tissue from the jejunum, collected at autopsy. The receptors here all came from a female donor older than 55 with lung cancer.

This clone is medium-sized in the sample. This sequence joins TRBV7-2 and TRBJ2-2; 8 nucleotides align to TRBD1. This CDR3 contains 15 residues. J was trimmed by 7 bases and V by 5 bases; bases with no gene match: 9. CDR1 SGHTA and CDR2 FQGNSA come from the germline V gene. The CDR3 sequence is CASSRGRGQNGELFF. DNA of the CDR3: TGTGCCAGCAGCCGGGGCAGGGGGCAAAACGGGGAGCTGTTTTTT.

The V call is TRBV30, the J call TRBJ1-1; D is undetermined. Germline CDR1 and CDR2: GTSNPN and SVGIG (reference sequence). This CDR3 spans 9 amino acids. V lost 2 bases and J 8 bases, leaving 3 bases between the germline ends. DNA for the CDR3: TGTGCCTGGAGTCGGGAAGCTTTCTTT. Encoded protein: CAWSREAFF.

The chain recombines TRBV4-1 with TRBJ2-5; D remains ambiguous. Trimming removed 0 bases from V and 1 base from J, with 12 bases in between. The CDR3 runs to 16 residues. Germline CDR1 reads MGHRA; CDR2 reads YSYEKL. CDR3 DNA: TGCGCCAGCAGCCAAGAAAGATTAGGCCCCCAAGAGACCCAGTACTTC. Translation gives CASSQERLGPQETQYF.

The rearrangement joins TRBV6-5 to TRBJ1-1, with D unresolved. V was clipped by 2 bases and J by 10 bases, with 11 bases between them. The CDR3 spans 12 residues. CDR1 MNHEY and CDR2 SVGAGI come from the germline V gene. In nucleotides, the CDR3 is TGTGCCAGCAGTTACCCCCCGGGTGTAGCTTTCTTT. It is translated as CASSYPPGVAFF.

V and J are TRBV21-1 and TRBJ1-2. TRBV21-1 is termed a pseudogene. There are 14 residues in the CDR3. The CDR3 nucleotides are TGTGCCAGCAGCAGATTCCCCCGGCACTATGGCTACACCTTC. Its protein product is CASSRFPRHYGYTF.

This chain joins TRBV27 and TRBJ1-2; 9 bases map to TRBD1. The CDR3 contains 13 residues. Germline trimming cut 6 bases from V and 4 bases from J; bases unmatched to any gene: 3. Germline V gene lookup returns CDR1 MNHEY and CDR2 SMNVEV (reference sequence). CDR3 nucleotides: TGTGCCAGCAGGACAGGGGGAGGCTATGGCTACACCTTC. Translation: CASRTGGGYGYTF.

This clone was seen more than once but under ten times. The gene calls are TRBV18 and TRBJ1-2, with 7 bases identical to TRBD1. The junction had 7 bases not matched to a gene; V was cut back by 2 bases and J by 7 bases. This CDR3 comprises 14 residues. In germline, CDR1 is KGHSH, CDR2 LQKENI. Written as DNA, the CDR3 is TGTGCCAGCTCACCAGATTTAGGGGGCTCTGGCTACACCTTC. Protein: CASSPDLGGSGYTF.

This clone appeared a single time. This sequence joins TRBV30 and TRBJ2-1, with D possibly being TRBD2 (6 bases). Germline CDR1 reads GTSNPN; CDR2 reads SVGIG (reference sequence). V lost 2 bases and J lost 6, with 14 bases in between. CDR3 length: 14 residues. The CDR3 protein is CAWSRPGVRNEQFF. The CDR3 region has the DNA TGTGCCTGGAGTAGGCCGGGAGTGCGCAATGAGCAGTTCTTC.

This CDR3 is CASRGDRSMTFYGYTF. CDR3 nucleotide sequence: TGTGCCAGCAGGGGGGACAGATCCATGACCTTCTATGGCTACACCTTC. The chain uses TRBV2 and TRBJ1-2, with TRBD1 matching over 7 bases. This CDR3 has 16 residues. Per the germline V gene, CDR1 is SNHLY and CDR2 is FYNNEI. V shed 6 bases and J 4 bases; nucleotides not matched to a gene: 14.

In its sample, this clone was seen a few times. The chain joins TRBV7-2 to TRBJ2-3; TRBD1 matches 7 bases. The CDR3 spans 15 residues. V was clipped by 1 base and J by 8 bases; unmatched bases: 9. CDR1 and CDR2 from the germline V gene are SGHTA and FQGNSA. The CDR3 is CASSLGTGLLPTQYF. The CDR3 coding sequence is TGTGCCAGCAGCTTAGGGACAGGTTTACTCCCTACGCAGTATTTT.

The chain links TRBV5-1 to TRBJ2-2; weak D call: TRBD2 (5 bases). The germline V gene has CDR1 SGHRS and CDR2 YFSETQ. Trimming cost V 0 bases and J 5 bases, with 20 bases left between them. This CDR3 contains 18 residues. Written as DNA, the CDR3 is TGCGCCAGCAGCTTGGCTCTTGTGCCCCTATCGGGAACCGGGGAGCTGTTTTTT. It codes for CASSLALVPLSGTGELFF.

The chain has TRBV29-1 and TRBJ2-7; unclear D gene. This CDR3 is built from 13 residues. Deletions cut 4 bases from V and 0 bases from J, with 10 bases between. CDR1 SQVTM and CDR2 ANQGSEA come from the germline V gene. CDR3 sequence (DNA): TGCAGCGTTGGGGAACAACGCTCCTACGAGCAGTACTTC. It encodes CSVGEQRSYEQYF.

The chain uses TRBV19 and TRBJ1-2; D uncertain. Germline lookup yields CDR1 LNHDA and CDR2 SQIVND (reference sequence). Trimming pared 0 bases from V and 4 bases from J, leaving 15 bases between. CDR3 length: 16 residues. The CDR3 reads CASSIDAVPAGYGYTF. In DNA form, the CDR3 reads TGTGCCAGTAGTATAGATGCGGTCCCCGCGGGCTATGGCTACACCTTC.

The rearrangement uses TRBV7-3 and TRBJ2-7; 8 nucleotides agree with TRBD2. This CDR3 spans 17 amino acids. Germline CDR1 SGHTA, CDR2 FQGTGA. The J segment lost 2 bases and the V segment lost 1 base, leaving 10 bases of the junction unmatched. CDR3 nucleotide sequence: TGTGCCAGCAGCTTAATACATCTGGCTAGCGGGCCCTACGAGCAGTACTTC. Translated: CASSLIHLASGPYEQYF. Based on the CDR3 plus reference TRBV7-3 and TRBJ2-7, the full variable domain is GAGVSQTPSNKVTEKGKYVELRCDPISGHTALYWYRQSLGQGPEFLIYFQGTGAADDSGLPNDRFFAVRPEGSVSTLKIQRTERGDSAVYLCASSLIHLASGPYEQYFGPGTRLTVT.

This rearrangement joins TRBV9 to TRBJ1-4, with D unclear. This CDR3 has 16 residues. The V end was cut by 0 bases, the J end by 5 bases, with 14 bases between. CDR1 SGDLS and CDR2 YYNGEE come from the germline V gene. The DNA of the CDR3 is TGTGCCAGCAGCGTAGGAGCCACAAGGATGAATGAAAAACTGTTTTTT. This codes for CASSVGATRMNEKLFF.

On this clone: This CDR3 is also generated by other DNA sequences in the sample. The chain uses TRBV5-6 and TRBJ2-2, with D hard to call. The CDR3 totals 14 residues. Trimming removed 1 base at V and 1 base at J, with 5 bases between. The germline CDR1 and CDR2 sequences are SGHDT and YYEEEE. CDR3 bases: TGTGCCAGCAGCTTGACCCGGAACACCGGGGAGCTGTTTTTT. It yields the protein CASSLTRNTGELFF.

The chain recombines TRBV9 with TRBJ1-3; no definite D call. With 6 bases removed from V and 4 bases from J, the gap between germline ends came to 11 bases. The CDR3 loop spans 13 amino acids. Germline CDR1 is SGDLS and CDR2 is YYNGEE. CDR3 amino acids: CASTLTPGNTIYF. The CDR3 nucleotides are TGTGCCAGCACCTTAACCCCCGGAAACACCATATATTTT.

The chain carries TRBV6-6 and TRBJ1-1; D gene ambiguous. V was clipped by 0 bases and J by 1 base, with 9 bases between them. Germline CDR1 is MNHNY and CDR2 is SVGAGI (reference sequence). This CDR3 has 15 amino acids. CDR3 sequence reads: CASSYSKAGNTEAFF. DNA of the CDR3: TGTGCCAGCAGTTACTCGAAGGCCGGGAACACTGAAGCTTTCTTT.

The V gene is TRBV6-5, the J gene TRBJ2-3; perhaps D is TRBD1 or TRBD2 (5 bases each). With 6 bases removed from V and 4 bases from J, the gap between germline ends came to 5 bases. CDR1 MNHEY and CDR2 SVGAGI come from the germline V gene. CDR3 size: 11 residues. CDR3 in amino acids: CASRGADTQYF. DNA of the CDR3: TGTGCCAGCAGGGGGGCAGATACGCAGTATTTT.

This clone ranks as medium-sized. This chain uses TRBV2 with TRBJ2-1; the match to TRBD2 covers 8 bases. This CDR3 is built from 17 residues. With 4 bases clipped from V and 1 base from J, the junction kept 9 bases outside the gene matches. CDR1 and CDR2 from the germline V gene are SNHLY and FYNNEI. The CDR3 spells CASSAPRLARSYNEQFF. In DNA form, the CDR3 reads TGTGCCAGCAGTGCCCCCCGACTAGCGAGATCCTACAATGAGCAGTTCTTC.

This chain uses TRBV3-1 (or the pseudogene TRBV3-2) with TRBJ2-1; TRBD2 matches 10 bases. Germline values: CDR1 LGHDT, CDR2 YNNKEL (reference sequence). V trimming: 0 bases; J trimming: 5 bases; junction bases outside the gene matches: 10. The CDR3 runs to 18 residues. CDR3 amino acids: CASSQDRASGRTNNEQFF. CDR3 DNA: TGTGCCAGCAGCCAAGATCGCGCTAGCGGGAGAACCAACAATGAGCAGTTCTTC.

The chain uses TRBV18 and TRBJ1-5; weak D call: TRBD1 (5 bases). V lost 2 bases and J 6 bases, leaving 17 bases between the germline ends. This CDR3 comprises 16 residues. Germline V gene lookup returns CDR1 KGHSH and CDR2 LQKENI. The DNA for the CDR3 is TGTGCCAGCTCACCAACGGGACTCCTGGGCACTCAGCCCCAGCATTTT. This encodes CASSPTGLLGTQPQHF.

This clone ranks as medium-sized (0.01 to 0.1%). The J gene is TRBJ2-6, the V gene TRBV7-2; weak D call: TRBD1 (6 bases). V was cut by 3 bases and J by 3 bases, with 18 bases left in between. CDR1 and CDR2 (germline): SGHTA, FQGNSA. The CDR3 consists of 18 residues. The CDR3 nucleotides are TGTGCCAGCAGCTTTCTCCCTCCGACAGGTAGTGGGGCCAACGTCCTGACTTTC. Its protein product is CASSFLPPTGSGANVLTF.

V gene TRBV5-1 combines with J gene TRBJ1-3; TRBD1 is a possible D gene (5 bases). The V end was cut by 1 base, the J end by 1 base, with 12 bases between. The CDR3 is made up of 16 amino acids. CDR1 SGHRS and CDR2 YFSETQ come from the germline V gene. The chain's CDR3 is CASSLRGEFSGNTIYF. CDR3 in DNA: TGCGCCAGCAGCTTGAGGGGCGAGTTTTCTGGAAACACCATATATTTT.

The gene calls are TRBV7-2 and TRBJ1-5, with 8 bases aligning to TRBD1. The CDR3 spans 15 residues. The V and J ends lost 1 base and 7 bases, in that order; junction bases with no gene match: 6. The germline gives CDR1 SGHTA, CDR2 FQGNSA. The DNA of the CDR3 is TGTGCCAGCAGCTTAGGGGCAGGGGGCTGGCAGCCCCAGCATTTT. Residues: CASSLGAGGWQPQHF.

The chain employs TRBV7-6 and TRBJ1-1; no reliable D call. Germline V gene lookup returns CDR1 SGHVS and CDR2 FNYEAQ. The CDR3 sequence is 13 residues long. The V end lost 5 bases, the J end lost 1 base, and 8 bases lay between the germline ends. DNA for the CDR3: TGTGCCAGCAGCGCCCGTGAGAACACTGAAGCTTTCTTT. The encoded protein is CASSARENTEAFF.

The chain recombines TRBV11-3 with TRBJ2-6; weak D call: TRBD2 (6 bases). Germline-derived CDR1 and CDR2 are SGHNT and YENEEA. V shed 1 base and J shed 4 bases, with 11 bases lying between them. This CDR3 is built from 16 residues. CDR3 sequence (DNA): TGTGCCAGCAGCTTAGGGTCCGCGGGGGGGGCCAACGTCCTGACTTTC. It codes for CASSLGSAGGANVLTF.

The CDR3 loop reads CASSPIPRASGSTDTQYF. CDR3 sequence (DNA): TGTGCCAGCAGCCCCATCCCAAGGGCTAGCGGTAGCACAGATACGCAGTATTTT. This sequence joins TRBV7-3 and TRBJ2-3; 7 bases line up with TRBD2. The CDR3 totals 18 residues. The germline gives CDR1 SGHTA, CDR2 FQGTGA. Trimming cost V 5 bases and J 0 bases; bases outside gene matches: 14.

The chain is built from TRBV2 and TRBJ1-5, with TRBD1 matching over 10 bases. Germline CDR1 and CDR2: SNHLY and FYNNEI. The junction had 10 bases not matched to a gene; V was cut back by 7 bases and J by 7 bases. The CDR3 has 15 amino acids. CDR3 nucleotides: TGTGCCAGCAAGAAGGACAGGGGGAGTGGGCAGCCCCAGCATTTT. Its protein product is CASKKDRGSGQPQHF.